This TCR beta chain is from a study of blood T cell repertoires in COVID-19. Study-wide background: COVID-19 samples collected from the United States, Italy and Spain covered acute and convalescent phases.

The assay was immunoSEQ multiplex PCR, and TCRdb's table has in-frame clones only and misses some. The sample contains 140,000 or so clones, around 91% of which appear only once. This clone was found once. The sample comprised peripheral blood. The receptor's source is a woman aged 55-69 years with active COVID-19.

CDR3 in DNA: TGTGCCAGCAGGCGAAGAACAGGGCTTAATGAAAAACTGTTTTTT. Protein: CASRRRTGLNEKLFF. The chain has TRBV6-5 and TRBJ1-4; D may be TRBD1 (6 bases). V lost 6 bases, J lost 4 bases, and 15 bases lay in between. This CDR3 is built from 15 residues. The germline CDR1 and CDR2 sequences are MNHEY and SVGAGI.